Following are 8 T cell receptor beta chains from one sample sequenced in a study of blood T cell repertoires in COVID-19. Assay used: immunoSEQ multiplex PCR; TCRdb lists only in-frame clones, some missing. The sample lists 360,000 or so clones, approximately 84% seen once, with under 3% in the top ten. Specimen: PBMCs or T cells enriched from blood (not recorded which). The receptors derive from a woman aged 25 to 45 who had recovered from COVID-19.

This chain joins TRBV19 and TRBJ2-2; the match to TRBD1 covers 8 bases. J was trimmed by 5 bases and V by 7 bases; bases with no gene match: 9. Germline V CDR1 and CDR2: LNHDA, SQIVND (reference sequence). The CDR3 is 15 residues long. The CDR3 DNA is TGTGCCAGTACCCCTCCGGGACAGGCGACCGGGGAGCTGTTTTTT. This encodes CASTPPGQATGELFF.

The chain carries TRBV12-3 or TRBV12-4 and TRBJ1-2; a possible D gene is TRBD1 (5 bases). V dropped 4 bases and J dropped 8 bases, with 8 bases sitting between them. The CDR3 has 11 amino acids. The CDR3 bases are TGTGCCAGCAGTTGGGGGGAGGGCTACACCTTC. This gives the protein CASSWGEGYTF.

The chain recombines TRBV9 with TRBJ2-3, with D maybe TRBD1 (6 bases). The germline V gene encodes CDR1 SGDLS and CDR2 YYNGEE. V was cut by 1 base and J by 3 bases, with 15 bases left in between. The CDR3 covers 16 residues. CDR3 residues: CASSVTSGATTDTQYF. In DNA form, the CDR3 reads TGTGCCAGCAGCGTAACCTCAGGGGCTACGACAGATACGCAGTATTTT.

This chain links TRBV9 with TRBJ1-1; perhaps TRBD1 as D (6 bases). V dropped 4 bases and J dropped 11 bases, with 21 bases sitting between them. This CDR3 region has 14 residues. Germline V CDR1 and CDR2: SGDLS, YYNGEE. CDR3 amino acids: CASSPQTWGGNAFF. DNA of the CDR3: TGTGCCAGCAGCCCTCAGACATGGGGGGGCAACGCTTTCTTT.

The CDR3 reads CASSVQGPSVGNTIYF. CDR3 bases: TGTGCCAGCAGTGTTCAGGGTCCATCGGTTGGAAACACCATATATTTT. V is TRBV2 and J is TRBJ1-3; D is possibly TRBD1 (5 bases). The CDR3 is made up of 16 amino acids. V was pared by 4 bases and J by 3 bases, with 16 bases between. The germline V gene encodes CDR1 SNHLY and CDR2 FYNNEI.

The chain is built from TRBV29-1 and TRBJ2-1; a possible D gene is TRBD2 (6 bases). Germline V gene data show CDR1 as SQVTM and CDR2 as ANQGSEA. The CDR3 has 16 residues. V shed 0 bases and J shed 0 bases, with 12 bases lying between them. The CDR3 reads CSVEEGAGNSYNEQFF. CDR3 bases: TGCAGCGTTGAAGAGGGAGCGGGCAACTCCTACAATGAGCAGTTCTTC.

The rearrangement links TRBV4-2 to TRBJ2-5; the match to TRBD2 covers 10 bases. Germline values: CDR1 LGHNA, CDR2 YNFKEQ. The CDR3 loop spans 16 amino acids. J gave up 5 bases and V 2 bases, and 8 bases lay outside the gene matches. DNA for the CDR3: TGTGCCAGCAGCCAACCCCGGGCTAGCGGGAGTGAGACCCAGTACTTC. This translates into CASSQPRASGSETQYF.

This clone has a single count. This rearrangement joins TRBV7-9 to TRBJ2-5, with D maybe TRBD1 (5 bases). Germline CDR1 is SEHNR and CDR2 is FQNEAQ (reference sequence). V shed 0 bases and J shed 4 bases, with 9 bases lying between them. The CDR3 loop spans 14 amino acids. For the CDR3, the DNA is TGTGCCAGCAGCTTAGCGGGGCATTTAGAGACCCAGTACTTC. Translation gives CASSLAGHLETQYF.